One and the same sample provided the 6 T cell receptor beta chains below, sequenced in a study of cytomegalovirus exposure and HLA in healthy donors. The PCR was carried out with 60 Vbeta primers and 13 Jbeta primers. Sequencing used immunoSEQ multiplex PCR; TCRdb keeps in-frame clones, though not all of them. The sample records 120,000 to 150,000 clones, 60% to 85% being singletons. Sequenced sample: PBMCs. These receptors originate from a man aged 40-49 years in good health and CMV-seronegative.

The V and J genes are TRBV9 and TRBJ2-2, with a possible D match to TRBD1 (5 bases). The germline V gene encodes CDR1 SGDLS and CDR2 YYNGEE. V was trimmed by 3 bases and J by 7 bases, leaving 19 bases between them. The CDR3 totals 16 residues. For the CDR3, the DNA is TGTGCCAGCAGCGATGGAAGTACAGGCCTGGTCGGGGAGCTGTTTTTT. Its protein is CASSDGSTGLVGELFF.

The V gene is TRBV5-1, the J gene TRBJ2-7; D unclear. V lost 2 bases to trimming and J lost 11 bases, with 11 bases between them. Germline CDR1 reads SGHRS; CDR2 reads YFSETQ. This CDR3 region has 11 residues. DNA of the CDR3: TGCGCCAGCAGCTTAAATAGAGAGAAGTACTTC. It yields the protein CASSLNREKYF. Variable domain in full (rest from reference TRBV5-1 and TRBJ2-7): KAGVTQTPRYLIKTRGQQVTLSCSPISGHRSVSWYQQTPGQGLQFLFEYFSETQRNKGNFPGRFSGRQFSNSRSEMNVSTLELGDSALYLCASSLNREKYFGPGTRLTVT.

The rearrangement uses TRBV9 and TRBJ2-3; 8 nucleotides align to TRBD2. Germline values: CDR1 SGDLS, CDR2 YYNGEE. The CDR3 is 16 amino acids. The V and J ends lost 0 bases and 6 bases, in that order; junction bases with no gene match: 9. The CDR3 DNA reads TGTGCCAGCAGCGTAGAAAGCGGGGGTCGCTCTGATACGCAGTATTTT. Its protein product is CASSVESGGRSDTQYF.

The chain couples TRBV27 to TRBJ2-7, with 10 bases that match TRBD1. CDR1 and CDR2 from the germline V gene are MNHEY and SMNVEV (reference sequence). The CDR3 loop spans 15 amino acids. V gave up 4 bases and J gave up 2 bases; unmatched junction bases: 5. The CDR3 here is CASSWRDRGPYEQYF. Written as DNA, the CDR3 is TGTGCCAGCAGTTGGAGGGACAGGGGTCCCTACGAGCAGTACTTC.

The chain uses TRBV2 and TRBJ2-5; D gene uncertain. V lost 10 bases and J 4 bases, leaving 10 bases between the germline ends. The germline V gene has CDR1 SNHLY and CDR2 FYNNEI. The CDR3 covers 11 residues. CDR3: CAIPERETQYF. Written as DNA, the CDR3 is TGTGCCATCCCCGAGCGAGAGACCCAGTACTTC.

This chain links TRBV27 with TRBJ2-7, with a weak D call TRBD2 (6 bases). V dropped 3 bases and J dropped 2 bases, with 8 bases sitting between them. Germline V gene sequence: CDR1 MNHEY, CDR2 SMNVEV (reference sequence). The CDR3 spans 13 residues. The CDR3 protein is CASSFGEAYEQYF. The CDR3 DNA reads TGTGCCAGCAGTTTCGGGGAGGCCTACGAGCAGTACTTC.